This paragraph reports one T cell receptor beta chain. Its antigen is unknown. Base quality data are lacking; no much larger clone is found one base away. The data were obtained in a study of blood T cell repertoires in COVID-19 (TCRdb year 2020). Looking at the study overall: Samples from collaborators originated in the United States, Italy and Spain and spanned both the acute and convalescent phases of COVID-19. The dataset comprised deeply sampled blood TCRbeta repertoires from subjects exposed to, actively infected with, or recovered from COVID-19. Samples came from the ongoing ImmuneRACE study (first 160 participants) plus 1,254 subjects from 6 global collaborators. The repertoires were made available in a free public database intended to serve as a resource for research on the immune response to SARS-CoV-2. The prospective study material was composed of cDNA or gDNA derived from T cells, B-cell-depleted T cells, or PBMCs. A de-identified subject ID, COVID-19 status, age in years and sex were almost always included in the sample metadata. Where available, HLA class I and class II types were taken from metadata supplied by the sample provider and were not determined by assay-based typing.

Beyond this particular receptor, the publication reports: The amount of clinical and demographic metadata varied by source and participant and was provided uncurated.

The collaborating institutions used their own protocols to collect whole blood in K2EDTA tubes. For TCRbeta analysis, collaborators shipped samples as frozen whole blood, isolated PBMCs, or DNA extracted from either of those sample types. TCRbeta CDR3 regions were amplified from genomic DNA using the immunoSEQ Assay, a bias-controlled multiplex PCR. In the paper's pipeline: The number of nucleated cells in each sample was estimated by amplification of reference gene primers within the assay. To quantify the absolute abundance of each unique TCRbeta CDR3 rearrangement, sequence reads were collapsed and filtered. For each sample, productive Simpson clonality was calculated by taking the square root of Simpson's diversity index across productive rearrangements. TCRdb re-hosts the immuneACCESS table, in-frame sequences only. Its copies lack some clones; in the studies checked, an unresolved V gene accounts for under half of them, and the cause for the rest is not known. V, J and clone size are those of that table, while D and trimming were read from the DNA. In this sample the table shows some 90,000 clones, over 80% of which occur a single time. 3% to 4.5% of the sample goes to the ten largest clones.

The sequencing input was peripheral blood. This clonotype was sampled from a woman aged 45-59 years in a cohort sampled during active COVID-19.

The CDR3 in this case is CAISSGNTIYF. The bases read TGTGCCATCTCTTCTGGAAACACCATATATTTT. Recombination connected TRBV10-3 to TRBJ1-3, with the D gene too uncertain to name. Taken from cysteine to phenylalanine, the CDR3 has 11 residues. The sequence is cut down to CDR3 DNA, 33 bases in frame from base 1. As encoded in the germline V gene, CDR1 is ENHRY while CDR2 is SYGVKD. V is pared back by 8 bases and J by 1 base, with 3 bases lying between the germline termini.